The 2 T cell receptor beta chains below come from one sample, sequenced in a study of CD8 T cells in ankylosing spondylitis. TCRdb re-derived calls from the 5' RACE reads in MiXCR, one entry per CDR3 protein. The sample records around 320,000 distinct CDR3 sequences, around 20% being singletons. Sequencing was done on a sample of blood, either unsorted or a sorted T cell fraction (not recorded which). The receptor set was obtained from a female donor with ankylosing spondylitis or in good health (not recorded which).

The genes are TRBV5-1 and TRBJ2-6; unclear D gene. The V gene lost 2 bases and the J gene lost 0 bases, with 3 bases spanning the gap. Germline values: CDR1 SGHRS, CDR2 YFSETQ. The CDR3 is 14 amino acids. CDR3 sequence (DNA): TGCGCCAGCAGCTTTACCTCTGGGGCCAACGTCCTGACTTTC. Protein product: CASSFTSGANVLTF.

The V gene is TRBV28, the J gene TRBJ1-6, with D possibly being TRBD1 (6 bases). Trimming stripped 3 bases from V and 7 bases from J, with 10 bases between. CDR1 and CDR2 (germline): MDHEN, SYDVKM. The CDR3 is made up of 14 amino acids. This chain's CDR3 is CASSLRQANSPLHF. The DNA of the CDR3 is TGTGCCAGCAGTTTGCGACAGGCAAATTCACCCCTCCACTTT.